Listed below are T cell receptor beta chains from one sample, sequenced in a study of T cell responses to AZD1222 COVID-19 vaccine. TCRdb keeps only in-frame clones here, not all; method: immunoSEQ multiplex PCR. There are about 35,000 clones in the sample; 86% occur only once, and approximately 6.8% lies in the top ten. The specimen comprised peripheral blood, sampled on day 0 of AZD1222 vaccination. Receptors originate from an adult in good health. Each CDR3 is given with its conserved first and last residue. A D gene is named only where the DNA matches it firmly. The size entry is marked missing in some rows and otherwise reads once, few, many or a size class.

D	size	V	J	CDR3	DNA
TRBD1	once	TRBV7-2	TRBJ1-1	CASSAQQGRGTEAFF	TGTGCCAGCAGCGCACAACAGGGGAGAGGCACTGAAGCTTTCTTT
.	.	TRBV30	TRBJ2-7	CAWSTPGRTYEQYF	TGTGCCTGGAGTACACCGGGACGGACCTACGAGCAGTACTTC
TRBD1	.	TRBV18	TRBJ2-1	CASSPPRGTGGDEQFF	TGTGCCAGCTCACCGCCAAGGGGGACAGGGGGCGATGAGCAGTTCTTC
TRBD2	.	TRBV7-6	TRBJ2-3	CASSSWTSELTDTQYF	TGTGCCAGCAGCTCCTGGACTAGCGAGTTAACAGATACGCAGTATTTT
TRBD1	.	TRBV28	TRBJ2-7	CASSPRTGLNEQYF	TGTGCCAGCAGTCCCCGGACAGGATTGAACGAGCAGTACTTC
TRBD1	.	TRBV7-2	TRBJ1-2	CASSGTGGSNYGYTF	TGTGCCAGCAGCGGGACAGGGGGTAGTAACTATGGCTACACCTTC
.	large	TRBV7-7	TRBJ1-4	CASSSAHEKLFF	TGTGCTAGCAGCTCCGCTCATGAAAAACTGTTTTTT
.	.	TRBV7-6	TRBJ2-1	CASSRLGYNEQFF	TGTGCCAGCAGCCGGCTAGGATACAATGAGCAGTTCTTC
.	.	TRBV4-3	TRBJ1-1	CASSQVMNTEAFF	TGCGCCAGCAGCCAAGTTATGAACACTGAAGCTTTCTTT
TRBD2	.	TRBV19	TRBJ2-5	CASSIVGSGMGETQYF	TGTGCCAGTAGTATAGTCGGTAGCGGGATGGGGGAGACCCAGTACTTC
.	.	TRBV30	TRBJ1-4	CAWSIREKLFF	TGTGCCTGGAGTATCAGGGAAAAACTGTTTTTT
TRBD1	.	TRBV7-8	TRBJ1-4	CASSLAGGTEKLFF	TGTGCCAGCAGTCTTGCAGGGGGCACTGAAAAACTGTTTTTT
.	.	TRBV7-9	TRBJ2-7	CASSLDLAGKEYEQYF	TGTGCCAGCAGCTTAGATTTGGCAGGGAAAGAGTACGAGCAGTACTTC
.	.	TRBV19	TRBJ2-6	CASSMLADWANVLTF	TGTGCCAGTAGTATGTTAGCGGATTGGGCCAACGTCCTGACTTTC
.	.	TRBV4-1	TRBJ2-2	CASSRNGQNTGELFF	TGCGCCAGCAGCCGAAACGGACAGAACACCGGGGAGCTGTTTTTT
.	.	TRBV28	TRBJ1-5	CASSPLGQLRQPQHF	TGTGCCAGCAGCCCCCTAGGTCAGTTGAGACAGCCCCAGCATTTT